This is a list of T cell receptor beta chains from one sample in a study of cytomegalovirus exposure and HLA in healthy donors. The data were produced by immunoSEQ multiplex PCR, yet TCRdb's version contains in-frame clones alone and is incomplete. The top ten hold around 3% of the sample, which has under 75,000 clones, just under 85% seen once. Sequencing input: PBMCs. The receptor source for this set is a young man in good health and CMV-seronegative. Both conserved end residues are part of each CDR3. Fields, in order: CDR3 protein, V gene, clone size. Where a row states a size, it is once, few, many or the class of an expanded clone; other rows omit it.

CDR3aa: CASSGTGGSAYNSPLHF; v_gene: TRBV19; abundance: -
CDR3aa: CASSLDGRGKGNTIYF; v_gene: TRBV11-2; abundance: -
CDR3aa: CASSESVAGNQPQHF; v_gene: TRBV25-1; abundance: few
CDR3aa: CASSVGGDEGKLFF; v_gene: TRBV9; abundance: -
CDR3aa: CASSPTGGDTQYF; v_gene: TRBV7-2; abundance: -
CDR3aa: CASSYSKGTVNSPLHF; v_gene: TRBV6-5; abundance: -
CDR3aa: CASSITYLGQGGETQYF; v_gene: TRBV19; abundance: -
CDR3aa: CASSSSTDSLRAFF; v_gene: TRBV6-6; abundance: -
CDR3aa: CAARTTGVTGELFF; v_gene: TRBV2; abundance: once
CDR3aa: CASSVGQGNGNTIYF; v_gene: TRBV9; abundance: -
CDR3aa: CASSGRLAGGQETQYF; v_gene: TRBV5-1; abundance: -
CDR3aa: CSVEDKGWEGEAFF; v_gene: TRBV29-1; abundance: once
CDR3aa: CAWSVIGGNEQFF; v_gene: TRBV30; abundance: -
CDR3aa: CASSLEGGNQPQHF; v_gene: TRBV5-1; abundance: few
CDR3aa: CASSDDWNNEQFF; v_gene: TRBV9; abundance: -
CDR3aa: CASSDSISSYNEQFF; v_gene: TRBV6-4; abundance: -
CDR3aa: CASRPGQGAIGWGFEAFF; v_gene: TRBV2; abundance: -
CDR3aa: CASSDTDDPGQRSWGYTF; v_gene: TRBV6-4; abundance: once
CDR3aa: CASRTGAGEKLFF; v_gene: TRBV6-5; abundance: -
CDR3aa: CSSGELNTEAFF; v_gene: TRBV29-1; abundance: -
CDR3aa: CASSRDRADTGELFF; v_gene: TRBV5-4; abundance: -
CDR3aa: CASSFGRVSGAMNTEAFF; v_gene: TRBV7-9; abundance: -
CDR3aa: CASSFTGTRQGPYGYTF; v_gene: TRBV5-5; abundance: -
CDR3aa: CASSGIDRGAYNEQFF; v_gene: TRBV9; abundance: once
CDR3aa: CASSFQTGGRYGYTF; v_gene: TRBV27; abundance: few
CDR3aa: CASTPGQGLYEQYF; v_gene: TRBV9; abundance: -
CDR3aa: CASTTTNTEAFF; v_gene: TRBV7-9; abundance: -
CDR3aa: CAWTSGASGNTIYF; v_gene: TRBV30; abundance: once
CDR3aa: CSVIGDRDRAAYEQYF; v_gene: TRBV29-1; abundance: -
CDR3aa: CADRPKYQNYGYTF; v_gene: TRBV30; abundance: -
CDR3aa: CASSGAGGADTQYF; v_gene: TRBV6-4; abundance: -
CDR3aa: CASLSRGRPYEQYF; v_gene: TRBV6-5; abundance: -
CDR3aa: CASGSMGTRLTDTQYF; v_gene: TRBV12-5; abundance: -
CDR3aa: CASSLTRSEWNEQFF; v_gene: TRBV5-1; abundance: -
CDR3aa: CASSQQGTNTGELFF; v_gene: TRBV5-4; abundance: -
CDR3aa: CASSQDVRLANTGELFF; v_gene: TRBV4-3; abundance: -
CDR3aa: CASSQEPPGLAGIGELFF; v_gene: TRBV4-2; abundance: -
CDR3aa: CASSQNSGDTQYF; v_gene: TRBV14; abundance: -
CDR3aa: CASSSTGAGIQYF; v_gene: TRBV7-8; abundance: -
CDR3aa: CASSLGLAGGPGTGELFF; v_gene: TRBV4-2; abundance: -
CDR3aa: CASSLFPRGEGRETQYF; v_gene: TRBV28; abundance: few
CDR3aa: CATHPGTWILNSNQPQHF; v_gene: TRBV28; abundance: -
CDR3aa: CASSRNILAGPEQYF; v_gene: TRBV5-4; abundance: -
CDR3aa: CASSPPGLADNEQFF; v_gene: TRBV18; abundance: -
CDR3aa: CASSDPGYGYTF; v_gene: TRBV27; abundance: -
CDR3aa: CASSAWGFTGVGEAFF; v_gene: TRBV7-9; abundance: -
CDR3aa: CASSNPGLATGELFF; v_gene: TRBV28; abundance: -
CDR3aa: CASFPPGQGATEAFF; v_gene: TRBV2; abundance: -
CDR3aa: CASREQGNEKLFF; v_gene: TRBV28; abundance: -
CDR3aa: CASSPGTTIQETQYF; v_gene: TRBV28; abundance: few
CDR3aa: CASSVLIQVPDTEAFF; v_gene: TRBV6-1; abundance: -
CDR3aa: CASSVSGTGMNTEAFF; v_gene: TRBV5-1; abundance: -
CDR3aa: CASSLTVGGRAEAFF; v_gene: TRBV27; abundance: -
CDR3aa: CASSPRAVPGNTIYF; v_gene: TRBV19; abundance: once
CDR3aa: CSVDTSRDTEAFF; v_gene: TRBV29-1; abundance: -